This entry is about one T cell receptor (beta chain). The germline V gene has CDR1 SGHDT and CDR2 YYEEEE. V was pared by 4 bases and J by 5 bases, with 9 bases of the junction left unmatched. This CDR3 is built from 16 residues. Treatment defined: oral pan-JAK inhibitor, 5-10 mg twice daily. The data derive from a study of CD8+ T cells in alopecia areata. Study context: Severity in treated patients was scored by percentage of scalp area affected.

Sequencing used cDNA as its template, made by extracting RNA and reverse transcribing it. The table came from immunoSEQ multiplex PCR; TCRdb's copy has only in-frame clones and leaves some out. The sample includes about 200,000 clones, around 60% of them seen just once. The V gene is TRBV5-6, the J gene TRBJ1-6; 7 nucleotides agree with TRBD1. The sample consisted of CD4+ T cells sorted from blood, taken at week 4, from a patient treated with tofacitinib. This sequence was found in a human donor with alopecia areata. CDR3 nucleotides: TGTGCCAGCAGCATAGGGACAGCACAAAATAATTCACCCCTCCACTTT. Its translation is CASSIGTAQNNSPLHF.